These 5 T cell receptor beta chains were sequenced from one sample in a study of T cell responses to AZD1222 COVID-19 vaccine (dated by TCRdb to 2020 to 2022). Per the publication, the time point label means: baseline before first vaccination. The library was generated by the immunoSEQ multiplex PCR assay. Drawn from immuneACCESS, this table holds only the in-frame rearrangements with V and J called that TCRdb kept. Clones are partly lost; checked studies trace under half to an unresolved V gene and leave the rest unexplained. Here the sample has about 260,000 clones; 80% to 95% occur a single time. Of the sample, around 0.58% falls within the top ten clones. Sequenced here: peripheral blood, sampled on day 0 of AZD1222 vaccination. The receptors were gathered from an adult in good health.

The chain couples TRBV2 to TRBJ1-5, with a tentative D call TRBD1 (6 bases). Between the trimmed V and J ends, which lost 4 bases and 5 bases, there was a span of 12 bases. Germline lookup yields CDR1 SNHLY and CDR2 FYNNEI. The CDR3 covers 14 residues. The CDR3, as DNA: TGTGCCAGCAGTGTTACAGGGAAATATCAGCCCCAGCATTTT. Translating it yields CASSVTGKYQPQHF.

The chain couples TRBV4-1 to TRBJ2-3; possibly TRBD2 for D (5 bases). Germline loops: CDR1 MGHRA, CDR2 YSYEKL. The CDR3 length is 15 residues. V was cut by 1 base and J by 3 bases, with 11 bases left in between. CDR3 amino acids: CASSQVPRGTDTQYF. In DNA form, the CDR3 reads TGCGCCAGCAGCCAAGTACCTCGGGGTACAGATACGCAGTATTTT.

The chain has TRBV7-2 and TRBJ2-2, with D possibly matching TRBD2 (5 bases). Trimming took off 2 bases at V and 8 bases at J, with 15 bases between the two ends. The CDR3 covers 15 residues. Germline V gene sequence: CDR1 SGHTA, CDR2 FQGNSA. CDR3 bases: TGTGCCAGCAGCTTATTTGCGGGTCTGAGGGGGGAGCTGTTTTTT. Its translation is CASSLFAGLRGELFF. The complete variable domain, with remaining parts taken from reference TRBV7-2 and TRBJ2-2, reads GAGVSQSPSNKVTEKGKDVELRCDPISGHTALYWYRQSLGQGLEFLIYFQGNSAPDKSGLPSDRFSAERTGGSVSTLTIQRTQQEDSAVYLCASSLFAGLRGELFFGEGSRLTVL.

This chain uses TRBV11-2 with TRBJ2-3; 8 bases match TRBD2. V dropped 6 bases and J dropped 7; count of bases not matched to a gene: 18. This CDR3 spans 17 amino acids. Germline CDR1 SGHAT, CDR2 FQNNGV. The CDR3 DNA follows: TGTGCCAGCAGGGGTCTCCTAGCGGGCCCGGCCTTAAATACGCAGTATTTT. This codes for CASRGLLAGPALNTQYF.

The rearrangement joins TRBV7-3 to TRBJ2-1; D may be TRBD1 or TRBD2 (6 bases each). With 6 bases removed from V and 0 bases from J, the gap between germline ends came to 15 bases. The CDR3 covers 16 residues. Germline CDR1 SGHTA, CDR2 FQGTGA. CDR3 residues: CASRPSGASSYNEQFF. For the CDR3, the DNA is TGTGCCAGCAGGCCCTCGGGGGCAAGCTCCTACAATGAGCAGTTCTTC.